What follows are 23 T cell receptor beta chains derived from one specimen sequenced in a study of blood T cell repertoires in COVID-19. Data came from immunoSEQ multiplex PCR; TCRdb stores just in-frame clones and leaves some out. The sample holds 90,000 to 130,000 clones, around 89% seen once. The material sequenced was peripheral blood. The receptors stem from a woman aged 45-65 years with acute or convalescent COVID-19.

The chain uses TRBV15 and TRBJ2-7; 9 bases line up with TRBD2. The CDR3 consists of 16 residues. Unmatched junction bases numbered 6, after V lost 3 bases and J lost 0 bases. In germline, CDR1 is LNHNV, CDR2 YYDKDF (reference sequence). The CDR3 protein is CATSRGRLAVSYEQYF. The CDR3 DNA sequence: TGTGCCACCAGCAGGGGTCGACTAGCGGTCTCCTACGAGCAGTACTTC.

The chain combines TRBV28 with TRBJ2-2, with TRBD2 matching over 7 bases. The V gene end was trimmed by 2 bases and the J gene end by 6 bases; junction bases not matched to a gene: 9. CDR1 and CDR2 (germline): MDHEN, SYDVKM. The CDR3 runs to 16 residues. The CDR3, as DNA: TGTGCCAGCAGTTTAGCTAGCGGATGGGGGGCCGGGGAGCTGTTTTTT. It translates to CASSLASGWGAGELFF.

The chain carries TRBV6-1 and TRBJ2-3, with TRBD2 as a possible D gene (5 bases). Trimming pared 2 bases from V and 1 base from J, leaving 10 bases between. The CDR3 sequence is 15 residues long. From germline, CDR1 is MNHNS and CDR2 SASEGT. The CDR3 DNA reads TGTGCCAGCAGTGAACGAGGGTGGGGCACAGATACGCAGTATTTT. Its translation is CASSERGWGTDTQYF.

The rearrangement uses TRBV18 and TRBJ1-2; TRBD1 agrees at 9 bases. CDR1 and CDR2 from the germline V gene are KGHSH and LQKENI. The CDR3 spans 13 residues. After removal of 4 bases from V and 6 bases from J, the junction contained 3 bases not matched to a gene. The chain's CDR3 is CASSRDRVDGYTF. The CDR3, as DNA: TGTGCCAGCTCACGGGACAGGGTGGATGGCTACACCTTC. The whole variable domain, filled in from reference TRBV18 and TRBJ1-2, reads NAGVMQNPRHLVRRRGQEARLRCSPMKGHSHVYWYRQLPEEGLKFMVYLQKENIIDESGMPKERFSAEFPKEGPSILRIQQVVRGDSAAYFCASSRDRVDGYTFGSGTRLTVV.

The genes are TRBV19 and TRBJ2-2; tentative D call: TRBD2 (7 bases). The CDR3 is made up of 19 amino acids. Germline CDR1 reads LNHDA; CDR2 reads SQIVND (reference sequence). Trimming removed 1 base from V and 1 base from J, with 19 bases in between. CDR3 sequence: CASSIVSGRGLLNTGELFF. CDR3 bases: TGTGCCAGTAGTATAGTAAGTGGCAGGGGACTACTGAACACCGGGGAGCTGTTTTTT.

CDR3 in DNA: TGTGCCAGCAGCTTCCGGGGGGCCTGGGAGACCCAGTACTTC. Translated: CASSFRGAWETQYF. The V call is TRBV7-2, the J call TRBJ2-5; the D gene is possibly TRBD2 (7 bases). This CDR3 has 14 residues. Germline-derived CDR1 and CDR2 are SGHTA and FQGNSA. V was pared by 3 bases and J by 5 bases, with 13 bases between.

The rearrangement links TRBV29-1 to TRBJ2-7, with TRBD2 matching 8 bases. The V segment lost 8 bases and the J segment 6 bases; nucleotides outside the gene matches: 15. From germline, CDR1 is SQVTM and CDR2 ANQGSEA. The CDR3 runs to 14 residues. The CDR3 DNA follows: TGCAGCCCCCCCGCCGGGACTAGTTGTTTCGAGCAGTACTTC. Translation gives CSPPAGTSCFEQYF.

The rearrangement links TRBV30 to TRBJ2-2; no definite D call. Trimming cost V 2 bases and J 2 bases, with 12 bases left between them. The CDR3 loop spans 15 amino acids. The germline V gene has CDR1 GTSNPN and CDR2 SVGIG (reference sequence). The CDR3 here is CAWSSTATNTGELFF. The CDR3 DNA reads TGTGCCTGGAGTTCAACAGCTACTAACACCGGGGAGCTGTTTTTT.

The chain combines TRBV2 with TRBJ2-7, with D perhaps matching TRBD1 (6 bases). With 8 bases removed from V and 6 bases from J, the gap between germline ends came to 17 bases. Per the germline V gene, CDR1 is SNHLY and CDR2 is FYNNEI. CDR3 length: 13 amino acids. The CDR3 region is CASSENRAGEQYF. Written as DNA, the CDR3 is TGTGCCAGCTCAGAAAACAGGGCAGGCGAGCAGTACTTC.

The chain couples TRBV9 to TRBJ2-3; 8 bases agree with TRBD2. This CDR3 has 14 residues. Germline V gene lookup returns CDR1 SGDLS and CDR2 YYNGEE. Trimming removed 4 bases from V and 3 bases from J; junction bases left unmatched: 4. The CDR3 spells CASSTGTRTDTQYF. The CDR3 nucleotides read TGTGCCAGCAGCACTGGGACTAGAACAGATACGCAGTATTTT.

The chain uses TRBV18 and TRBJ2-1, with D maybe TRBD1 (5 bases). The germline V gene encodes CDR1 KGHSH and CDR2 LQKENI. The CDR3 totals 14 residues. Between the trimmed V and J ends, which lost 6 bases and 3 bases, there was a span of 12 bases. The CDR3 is CASSPDRNYNEQFF. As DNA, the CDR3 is TGTGCCAGCTCGCCCGACAGAAACTACAATGAGCAGTTCTTC.

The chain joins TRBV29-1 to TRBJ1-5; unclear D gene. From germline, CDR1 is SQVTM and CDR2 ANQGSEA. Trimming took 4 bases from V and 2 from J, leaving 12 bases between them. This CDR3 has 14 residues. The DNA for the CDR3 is TGCAGCGTTGTAACGGGATCGGGCAATCAGCCCCAGCATTTT. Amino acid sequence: CSVVTGSGNQPQHF.

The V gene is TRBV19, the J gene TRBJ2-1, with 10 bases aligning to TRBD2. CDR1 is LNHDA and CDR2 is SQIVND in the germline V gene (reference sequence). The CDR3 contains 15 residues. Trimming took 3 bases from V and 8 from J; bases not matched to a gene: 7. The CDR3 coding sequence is TGTGCCAGTAGTATTGCTAGCGGGAGAGTGGATGAGCAGTTCTTC. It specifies CASSIASGRVDEQFF.

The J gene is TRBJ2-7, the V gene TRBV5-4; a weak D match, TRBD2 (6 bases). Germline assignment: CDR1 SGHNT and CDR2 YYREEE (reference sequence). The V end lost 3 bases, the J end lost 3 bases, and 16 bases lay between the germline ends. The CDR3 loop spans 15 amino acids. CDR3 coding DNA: TGTGCCAGCAGCTCCGAAGCGCTGGAGGGCTACGAGCAGTACTTC. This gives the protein CASSSEALEGYEQYF.

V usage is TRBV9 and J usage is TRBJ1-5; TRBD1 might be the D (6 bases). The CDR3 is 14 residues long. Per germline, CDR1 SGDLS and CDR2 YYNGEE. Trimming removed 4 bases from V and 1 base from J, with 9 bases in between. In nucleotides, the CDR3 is TGTGCCAGCAGCTCAGGACAGAGCAATCAGCCCCAGCATTTT. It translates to CASSSGQSNQPQHF.

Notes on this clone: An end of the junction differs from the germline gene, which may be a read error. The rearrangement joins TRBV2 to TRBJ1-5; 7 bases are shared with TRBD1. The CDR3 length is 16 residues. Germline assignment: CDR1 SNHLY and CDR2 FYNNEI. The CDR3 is CASNEQGPRVNQPQHF. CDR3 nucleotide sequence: TGTGCCAGCAATGAACAGGGGCCGAGGGTAAATCAGCCCCAGCATTTT.

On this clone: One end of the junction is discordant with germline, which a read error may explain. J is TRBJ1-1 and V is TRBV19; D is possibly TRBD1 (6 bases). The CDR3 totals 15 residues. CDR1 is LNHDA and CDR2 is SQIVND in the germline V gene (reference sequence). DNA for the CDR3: TGTGCCAGTGGTATGTTGGGGGCAGCGAACACTGAAGCTTTCTTT. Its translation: CASGMLGAANTEAFF.

The chain's CDR3 is CASSRRTAGELFF. The DNA of the CDR3 is TGTGCCAGCAGCAGGAGGACAGCCGGGGAGCTGTTTTTT. The gene calls are TRBV7-2 and TRBJ2-2; maybe TRBD1 (6 bases). Trimming stripped 5 bases from V and 6 bases from J, with 10 bases between. Germline V gene lookup returns CDR1 SGHTA and CDR2 FQGNSA. This CDR3 region has 13 residues. Combining the CDR3 with reference TRBV7-2 and TRBJ2-2 gives the whole variable domain GAGVSQSPSNKVTEKGKDVELRCDPISGHTALYWYRQSLGQGLEFLIYFQGNSAPDKSGLPSDRFSAERTGGSVSTLTIQRTQQEDSAVYLCASSRRTAGELFFGEGSRLTVL.

CDR3: CATSDLSGRPETQYF. DNA for the CDR3: TGTGCCACCAGTGATTTAAGCGGGAGGCCAGAGACCCAGTACTTC. This chain connects TRBV24-1 to TRBJ2-5, with TRBD2 identical over 9 bases. The V and J ends lost 1 base and 4 bases, in that order; junction bases with no gene match: 3. The CDR3 totals 15 residues. CDR1 is KGHDR, CDR2 SFDVKD, per germline.

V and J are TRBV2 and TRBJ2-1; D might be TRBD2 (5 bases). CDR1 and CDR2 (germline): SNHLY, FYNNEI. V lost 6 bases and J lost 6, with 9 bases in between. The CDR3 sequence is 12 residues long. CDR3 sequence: CASRDFINEQFF. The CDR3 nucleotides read TGTGCCAGCAGGGACTTCATCAATGAGCAGTTCTTC. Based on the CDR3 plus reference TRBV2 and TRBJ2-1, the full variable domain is EPEVTQTPSHQVTQMGQEVILRCVPISNHLYFYWYRQILGQKVEFLVSFYNNEISEKSEIFDDQFSVERPDGSNFTLKIRSTKLEDSAMYFCASRDFINEQFFGPGTRLTVL.

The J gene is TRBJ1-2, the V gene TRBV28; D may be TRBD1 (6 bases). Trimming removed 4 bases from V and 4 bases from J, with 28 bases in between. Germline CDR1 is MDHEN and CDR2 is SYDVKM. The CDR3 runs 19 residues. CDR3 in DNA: TGTGCCAGCAGTTCACCTAGGGGCGGCAAACAGAGAGGGGGCTATGGCTACACCTTC. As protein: CASSSPRGGKQRGGYGYTF.

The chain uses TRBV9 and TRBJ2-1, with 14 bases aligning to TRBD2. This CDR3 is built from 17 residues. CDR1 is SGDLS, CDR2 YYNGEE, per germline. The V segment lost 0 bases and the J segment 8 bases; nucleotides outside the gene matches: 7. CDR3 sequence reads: CASSVEPGTSGGHEQFF. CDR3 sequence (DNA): TGTGCCAGCAGCGTAGAACCAGGGACTAGCGGGGGCCATGAGCAGTTCTTC.

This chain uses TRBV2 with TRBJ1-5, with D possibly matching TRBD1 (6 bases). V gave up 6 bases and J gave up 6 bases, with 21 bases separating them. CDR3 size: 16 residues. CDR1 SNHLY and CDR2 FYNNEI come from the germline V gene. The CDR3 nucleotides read TGTGCCAGCAGCACGCAACAGGGTATAACGGGTCAGCCCCAGCATTTT. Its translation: CASSTQQGITGQPQHF.